This TCR beta chain was retrieved from a study of blood T cell repertoires in COVID-19. Study-level background: Some COVID-19 samples were acute and others convalescent; all came from the United States, Italy and Spain.

In the authors' methods: The authors estimated nucleated cell counts from reference gene primer amplification. The repertoire was sequenced with immunoSEQ multiplex PCR; TCRdb's copy has only in-frame clones and lacks some. That table gives V, J and clone size, and the DNA gave D and trimming. This table has 100,000 or so clones, around 91% appearing once. Germline V gene data show CDR1 as LGHNT and CDR2 as FRNRAP. The CDR3 runs to 14 residues. Trimming pared 5 bases from V and 1 base from J, leaving 11 bases between. The receptor was isolated from a woman of 80 years or more with acute or convalescent COVID-19. The sample taken for sequencing was peripheral blood. The V and J genes are TRBV12-5 and TRBJ1-1, with D maybe TRBD1 (5 bases). This CDR3 is CASGPNGGNTEAFF. The CDR3 DNA reads as TGTGCTAGTGGTCCAAACGGGGGGAACACTGAAGCTTTCTTT.